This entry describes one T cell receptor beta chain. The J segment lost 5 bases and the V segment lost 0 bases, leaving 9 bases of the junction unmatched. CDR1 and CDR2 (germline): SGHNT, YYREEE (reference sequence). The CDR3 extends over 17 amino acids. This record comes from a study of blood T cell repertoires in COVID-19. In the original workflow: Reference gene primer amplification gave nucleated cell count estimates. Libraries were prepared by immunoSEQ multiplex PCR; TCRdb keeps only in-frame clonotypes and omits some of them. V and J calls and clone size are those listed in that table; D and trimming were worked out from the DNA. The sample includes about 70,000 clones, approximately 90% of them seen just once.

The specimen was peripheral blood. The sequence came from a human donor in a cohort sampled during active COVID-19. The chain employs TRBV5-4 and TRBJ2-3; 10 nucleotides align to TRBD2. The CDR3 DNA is TGTGCCAGCAGCTTGGGACTAGCGGGCCTAATTGGAGATACGCAGTATTTT. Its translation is CASSLGLAGLIGDTQYF.